This TCR beta chain emerged from a study of blood T cell repertoires in COVID-19. Across the study: Acute and convalescent COVID-19 specimens originated in the United States, Italy and Spain. In each case, the material was cDNA or gDNA derived from T cells, B-cell-depleted T cells, or PBMCs.

In the source study's methods: For nucleated cells, counts were estimated from reference gene primer amplification. Some clones are missing from TCRdb's copy, which holds only in-frame ones; the method was immunoSEQ multiplex PCR. The D gene and trimming were derived from the DNA, and the V and J assignments and clone size from that table. The table lists 150,000 to 200,000 clones, around 80% of them singletons. Trimming shortened V by 1 base and J by 11 bases, and 17 bases separated the two germline ends. CDR1 is MGHRA, CDR2 YSYEKL, per germline. This CDR3 has 14 amino acids. Sequenced material: peripheral blood. This TCR was sampled from a man in his 70s with active or convalescent COVID-19. The chain employs TRBV4-1 and TRBJ1-1, with D maybe TRBD1 (5 bases). CDR3 region: CASSQGGGSERAFF. CDR3 in DNA: TGCGCCAGCAGCCAAGGGGGGGGGTCAGAGCGGGCTTTCTTT.